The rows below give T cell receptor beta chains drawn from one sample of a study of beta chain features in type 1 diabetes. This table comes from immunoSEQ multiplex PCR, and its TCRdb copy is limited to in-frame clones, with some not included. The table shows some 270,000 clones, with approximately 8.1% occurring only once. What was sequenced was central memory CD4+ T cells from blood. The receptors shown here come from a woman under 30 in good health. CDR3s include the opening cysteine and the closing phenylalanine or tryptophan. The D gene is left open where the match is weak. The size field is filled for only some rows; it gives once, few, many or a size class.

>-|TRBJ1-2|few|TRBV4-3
CASSQGVGMDYGYTF
TGCGCCAGCAGCCAAGGGGTCGGAATGGACTATGGCTACACCTTC
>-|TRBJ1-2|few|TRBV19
CASRQSSNYGYTF
TGTGCCAGTAGACAGTCATCTAACTATGGCTACACCTTC
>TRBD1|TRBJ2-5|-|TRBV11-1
CASSWTGETQYF
TGTGCCAGCTCATGGACAGGAGAGACCCAGTACTTC
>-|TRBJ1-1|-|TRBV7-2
CASSNGYTEAFF
TGTGCCAGCAGCAACGGGTACACTGAAGCTTTCTTT
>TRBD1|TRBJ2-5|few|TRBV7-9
CASNHYRGYQETQYF
TGTGCCAGCAACCATTACAGGGGCTACCAAGAGACCCAGTACTTC
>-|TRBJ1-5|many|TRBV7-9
CASSLGDNRNQPQHF
TGTGCCAGCAGCTTAGGGGACAACCGCAATCAGCCCCAGCATTTT
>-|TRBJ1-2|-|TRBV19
CASSLGGFYGYTF
TGTGCCAGTAGTCTGGGAGGTTTCTATGGCTACACCTTC
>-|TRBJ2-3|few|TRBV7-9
CASSRAQGSSTDTQYF
TGTGCCAGCAGCCGGGCGCAGGGATCTAGCACAGATACGCAGTATTTT
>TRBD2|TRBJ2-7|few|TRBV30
CAWSWTGGPYEQYF
TGTGCCTGGAGTTGGACGGGAGGCCCCTACGAGCAGTACTTC
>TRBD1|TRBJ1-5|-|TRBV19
CASSMKPGQRDLNSNQPQHF
TGTGCCAGTAGTATGAAACCGGGACAGCGAGACCTCAATAGCAATCAGCCCCAGCATTTT
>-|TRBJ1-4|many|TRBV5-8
CASNQARLMFF
TGTGCCAGCAACCAGGCCAGGTTAATGTTTTTT
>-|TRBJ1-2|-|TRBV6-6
CASSYMARSGLGGYTF
TGTGCCAGCAGTTACATGGCCCGTTCGGGTTTGGGTGGCTACACCTTC
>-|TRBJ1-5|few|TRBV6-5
CATGVGTDNQPQHF
TGTGCCACCGGGGTGGGGACCGATAATCAGCCCCAGCATTTT
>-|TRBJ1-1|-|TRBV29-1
CSVGGLPNTEAFF
TGCAGCGTTGGAGGCCTCCCGAACACTGAAGCTTTCTTT
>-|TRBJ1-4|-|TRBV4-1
CASSPTGTSAATNEKLFF
TGCGCCAGCAGCCCAACAGGGACATCCGCTGCAACTAATGAAAAACTGTTTTTT
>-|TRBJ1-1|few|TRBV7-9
CASSLGGSREAFF
TGTGCCAGCAGCTTAGGAGGCAGTCGTGAAGCTTTCTTT
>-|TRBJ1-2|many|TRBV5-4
CASSWMDRENYGYTF
TGTGCCAGCAGTTGGATGGACCGTGAGAACTATGGCTACACCTTC
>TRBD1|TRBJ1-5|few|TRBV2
CASSQGQVNQPQHF
TGTGCCAGCAGTCAAGGACAGGTCAATCAGCCCCAGCATTTT
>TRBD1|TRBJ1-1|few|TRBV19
CASTSGQLNTEAFF
TGTGCCAGTACCTCGGGACAGTTGAACACTGAAGCTTTCTTT